Reported below is one T cell receptor beta chain. This sample is drawn from a study of radiation and T cells in renal cell carcinoma. Produced via immunoSEQ multiplex PCR; TCRdb's table is partial and in-frame only. The data show approximately 61,000 clones, with around 77% seen just once and roughly 7.4% held by the top ten. Germline V gene data show CDR1 as SGHDN and CDR2 as FVKESK. V gave up 0 bases and J gave up 4 bases; unmatched junction bases: 8. This CDR3 is built from 16 residues. Regarding time point: blood 2 weeks post-SBRT. The treatment here: 15 Gy SBRT to primary tumor, nephrectomy 4 weeks later.

The receptor was isolated from a man in his fifties or sixties with renal cell carcinoma. Specimen: blood, collected from a patient whose treatment included radiotherapy and nephrectomy. This sequence joins TRBV14 and TRBJ1-2, with 7 bases identical to TRBD1. The CDR3 coding sequence is TGTGCCAGCAGCCAAGAGCAATCCAACAGGGGCTATGGCTACACCTTC. Translated, it gives CASSQEQSNRGYGYTF.